These T cell receptor beta chains were read from a single sample in a study of control samples from healthy donors and cancer patients. TCRdb's copy holds only in-frame clones and misses some; the assay was immunoSEQ multiplex PCR. The sample has approximately 51,000 clones, over 70% seen once. What was sequenced was blood. These TCRs come from a man in his 70s in good health. CDR3s include the opening cysteine and the closing phenylalanine or tryptophan. A D gene is named only where the DNA matches it firmly. Clone size is shown for a subset of rows, as once, few, many or a class of expanded clone.

clone size | D gene | J gene | V gene | CDR3 protein | CDR3 DNA
. | TRBD1 | TRBJ1-6 | TRBV3-1/TRBV3-2 | CASSQRVSWDSGSPLHF | TGTGCCAGCAGCCAACGTGTGTCGTGGGACAGCGGGTCACCCCTCCACTTT
. | TRBD1 | TRBJ1-2 | TRBV11-2 | CASTPGTGGLGYGYTF | TGTGCCAGCACCCCCGGGACAGGGGGCCTCGGGTATGGCTACACCTTC
once | . | TRBJ2-2 | TRBV7-9 | CASSIRTDWNTGELFF | TGTGCCAGCAGCATCCGGACAGACTGGAACACCGGGGAGCTGTTTTTT
once | . | TRBJ1-5 | TRBV18 | CASSPPQWNYSNQPQHF | TGTGCCAGCTCACCACCTCAGTGGAACTATAGCAATCAGCCCCAGCATTTT
. | TRBD2 | TRBJ2-5 | TRBV2 | CASMQGLAGQETQYF | TGTGCCAGCATGCAGGGACTAGCGGGGCAAGAGACCCAGTACTTC
. | . | TRBJ1-1 | TRBV5-1 | CASSFVVGDTEAFF | TGCGCCAGCAGCTTTGTCGTCGGCGACACTGAAGCTTTCTTT
. | TRBD2 | TRBJ2-1 | TRBV3-1/TRBV3-2 | CASSQDSVGTSGINEQFF | TGTGCCAGCAGCCAAGATAGCGTAGGGACTAGCGGGATCAATGAGCAGTTCTTC
. | . | TRBJ1-1 | TRBV19 | CASSRHTEAFF | TGTGCCAGTAGTAGACACACTGAAGCTTTCTTT
once | . | TRBJ2-5 | TRBV11-2 | CASSLVAVQETQYF | TGTGCCAGCAGCTTAGTAGCGGTTCAAGAGACCCAGTACTTC
. | TRBD1 | TRBJ1-1 | TRBV6-1 | CASSEARDRVHPNTEAFF | TGTGCCAGCAGTGAAGCTAGGGACAGGGTACACCCGAACACTGAAGCTTTCTTT